The 2 T cell receptor beta chains below all came from one sample that was sequenced in a study of blood T cell repertoires in COVID-19. The protocol was immunoSEQ multiplex PCR, while the TCRdb copy is restricted to in-frame clones and leaves out a portion. The sample has about 170,000 clones; around 80% are singletons. What was sequenced was peripheral blood. These receptors originate from a woman older than 75 with active or convalescent COVID-19.

This sequence joins TRBV19 and TRBJ2-2, with 14 bases identical to TRBD2. V shed 9 bases and J 0 bases; nucleotides not matched to a gene: 3. The CDR3 contains 16 residues. In germline, CDR1 is LNHDA, CDR2 SQIVND (reference sequence). The CDR3 nucleotides are TGTGCCAGCAGGACTAGCGGGGGGACGAACACCGGGGAGCTGTTTTTT. Amino acid sequence: CASRTSGGTNTGELFF.

CDR3 sequence reads: CASTRAGGSSYEQYF. CDR3 nucleotide sequence: TGTGCCAGCACCCGAGCGGGGGGGAGCTCCTACGAGCAGTACTTC. The chain uses TRBV5-8 and TRBJ2-7, with 10 bases that match TRBD2. V lost 6 bases to trimming and J lost 0 bases; unmatched junction nucleotides: 6. The CDR3 totals 15 residues. The germline CDR1 and CDR2 sequences are SGHTS and YDEGEE.